This is a list of T cell receptor beta chains from one sample in a study of T cell responses to AZD1222 COVID-19 vaccine. Sequencing was performed with immunoSEQ multiplex PCR; in TCRdb, only in-frame clones are kept and a portion is missing. The sample lists over 100,000 clones; nearly 90% were seen once. Sequencing was performed on peripheral blood, taken on day 0 of AZD1222 vaccination. The receptors shown here come from an adult in good health. Both conserved end residues are part of each CDR3. The D gene is left open where the match is weak. Expanded clones get a size class; other rows say once, few or many, or leave the size out.

DNA: TGTGCCACCAGTGATGCGTCTGAGCAGTTCTTC
CDR3: CATSDASEQFF
J: TRBJ2-1
size: -
V: TRBV24-1
D: -

DNA: TGTGCCAGCAGCTTTGGACACCCCTCTGGAAACACCATATATTTT
CDR3: CASSFGHPSGNTIYF
J: TRBJ1-3
size: -
V: TRBV5-4
D: -

DNA: TGTGCCAGCAGCTTAGCCCACAGGGGGCTCTTTAAAACCACTGAAGCTTTCTTT
CDR3: CASSLAHRGLFKTTEAFF
J: TRBJ1-1
size: -
V: TRBV11-2
D: TRBD1

DNA: TGTGCCATCAGTGAGTCGCTGCGTCCAGGGAATAGTGGCTACACCTTC
CDR3: CAISESLRPGNSGYTF
J: TRBJ1-2
size: -
V: TRBV10-3
D: -

DNA: TGTGCCAGCATGGGGGACTATGGCTACACCTTC
CDR3: CASMGDYGYTF
J: TRBJ1-2
size: -
V: TRBV6-5
D: -

DNA: TGTGCCAGCAGCCGGGACGCAGGGGAAGCTTTCTTT
CDR3: CASSRDAGEAFF
J: TRBJ1-1
size: -
V: TRBV11-3
D: -

DNA: TGTGCCAGCAGGGGCCCTGGGCAGAATCAAGAGACCCAGTACTTC
CDR3: CASRGPGQNQETQYF
J: TRBJ2-5
size: -
V: TRBV27
D: -

DNA: TGCGCCAGCAGCCAAGGACACTCGACGCTGAATGAAAAACTGTTTTTT
CDR3: CASSQGHSTLNEKLFF
J: TRBJ1-4
size: -
V: TRBV4-1
D: -

DNA: TGTGCCAGCAGTTCGGGGGGGCTCTTATACTCTGAGCAGTTCTTC
CDR3: CASSSGGLLYSEQFF
J: TRBJ2-1
size: -
V: TRBV6-2/TRBV6-3
D: TRBD2

DNA: TGTGCCGGGGGGACAGCCAACAACATGAACACTGAAGCTTTCTTT
CDR3: CAGGTANNMNTEAFF
J: TRBJ1-1
size: -
V: TRBV19
D: TRBD1

DNA: TGTGCCAGCGCAGTCAAGACAGGTCTCAACACCGGGGAGCTGTTTTTT
CDR3: CASAVKTGLNTGELFF
J: TRBJ2-2
size: -
V: TRBV18
D: -

DNA: TGTGCCAGCAGCGTGGGTGGACAGGCTTGGAATCAGCCCCAGCATTTT
CDR3: CASSVGGQAWNQPQHF
J: TRBJ1-5
size: once
V: TRBV5-4
D: TRBD1

DNA: TGCGCCAGCAGCCCACTTCCGCTAGGGGTAAACTCACCCCTCCACTTT
CDR3: CASSPLPLGVNSPLHF
J: TRBJ1-6
size: -
V: TRBV5-1
D: -

DNA: TGTGCCAGCACCCCCCGGGGGGGAACGGCGGGAAATGAGCAGTTCTTC
CDR3: CASTPRGGTAGNEQFF
J: TRBJ2-1
size: once
V: TRBV25-1
D: TRBD2

DNA: TGTGCCACCAGTGACCCCCCCGGGGGACAGGGGGCAATTGGGGAGCTGTTTTTT
CDR3: CATSDPPGGQGAIGELFF
J: TRBJ2-2
size: -
V: TRBV24-1
D: TRBD1

DNA: TGTGCCAGCAGCTTCGGCCCGGTTAACACTGAAGCTTTCTTT
CDR3: CASSFGPVNTEAFF
J: TRBJ1-1
size: -
V: TRBV5-4
D: -

DNA: TGTGCCAGCAGCTTAGTCGAATGGGGCGGTGAGCAGTTCTTC
CDR3: CASSLVEWGGEQFF
J: TRBJ2-1
size: -
V: TRBV7-7
D: -

DNA: TGTGCCAGCAGCGCCCTAGGGGATTCTAGCGGGAGGGCAGGGACCCAGTACTTC
CDR3: CASSALGDSSGRAGTQYF
J: TRBJ2-5
size: -
V: TRBV9
D: TRBD2

DNA: TGTGCCAGCAGTTGGCTCCTAGGGAGCGGGGGGTACCAAGAGACCCAGTACTTC
CDR3: CASSWLLGSGGYQETQYF
J: TRBJ2-5
size: -
V: TRBV6-2/TRBV6-3
D: TRBD2

DNA: TGTGCCTGGAGAAGGGGTACTTGGGAGACCCAGTACTTC
CDR3: CAWRRGTWETQYF
J: TRBJ2-5
size: once
V: TRBV30
D: -

DNA: TGTGCCAGCAGCGGAACTACTAGCTTCCATGAGCAGTTCTTC
CDR3: CASSGTTSFHEQFF
J: TRBJ2-1
size: -
V: TRBV9
D: -

DNA: TGTGCCAGCAGTTACTCGGGTCAGCCCCAGCATTTT
CDR3: CASSYSGQPQHF
J: TRBJ1-5
size: -
V: TRBV6-2/TRBV6-3
D: -

DNA: TGTGCCATCGGGGGCCGGGACGGCGGGAATGCCGGGGAGCTGTTTTTT
CDR3: CAIGGRDGGNAGELFF
J: TRBJ2-2
size: -
V: TRBV10-3
D: -

DNA: TGTGCCAGCAGTCTTATTGGAAACACTGAAGCTTTCTTT
CDR3: CASSLIGNTEAFF
J: TRBJ1-1
size: -
V: TRBV27
D: -

DNA: TGTGCCACCAGTGACTCGCGGGCCGTTCAAGGGCTGGCCGTCGAGACCCAGTACTTC
CDR3: CATSDSRAVQGLAVETQYF
J: TRBJ2-5
size: -
V: TRBV24-1
D: -

DNA: TGTGCCAGCAGGGGGACAGACGACCCTTTTAGCTCCTACAATGAGCAGTTCTTC
CDR3: CASRGTDDPFSSYNEQFF
J: TRBJ2-1
size: -
V: TRBV6-4
D: TRBD1

DNA: TGCAGCGGCCTACGCCGGGACACCAGCTCCTACAATGAGCAGTTCTTC
CDR3: CSGLRRDTSSYNEQFF
J: TRBJ2-1
size: -
V: TRBV29-1
D: -

DNA: TGTGCCAGCAGTGAAGTGATCTATTCTAACTATGGCTACACCTTC
CDR3: CASSEVIYSNYGYTF
J: TRBJ1-2
size: -
V: TRBV6-1
D: -

DNA: TGTGCCAGCAGTCCTTTATGGGGGGGTGTGGTAGATACGCAGTATTTT
CDR3: CASSPLWGGVVDTQYF
J: TRBJ2-3
size: -
V: TRBV7-2
D: TRBD2

DNA: TGTGCCAGCAGCCAAGATTTGACAGACAATGAGCAGTTCTTC
CDR3: CASSQDLTDNEQFF
J: TRBJ2-1
size: -
V: TRBV4-2
D: -

DNA: TGTGCCAGCAGTCCGGACAGGGCGGGTAATCAGCCCCAGCATTTT
CDR3: CASSPDRAGNQPQHF
J: TRBJ1-5
size: -
V: TRBV6-5
D: TRBD1

DNA: TGTGCCAGCAGCCAAGTATTAGGGCAGGGTACGCAGTATTTT
CDR3: CASSQVLGQGTQYF
J: TRBJ2-3
size: -
V: TRBV3-1/TRBV3-2
D: -

DNA: TGTGCCAGCAGCCCCCTGGCGGATTTCTATGGCTACACCTTC
CDR3: CASSPLADFYGYTF
J: TRBJ1-2
size: -
V: TRBV4-2
D: -

DNA: TGTGCCAGCAGCTTAGCAGATACGCAGTATTTT
CDR3: CASSLADTQYF
J: TRBJ2-3
size: -
V: TRBV11-2
D: -

DNA: TGTGCCAGCAGCTTATCAGACGGCAGGGGGCTAGGCAGCAATCAGCCCCAGCATTTT
CDR3: CASSLSDGRGLGSNQPQHF
J: TRBJ1-5
size: -
V: TRBV7-2
D: TRBD1

DNA: TGTGCCAGCAGGGAAAACGGGGCAGATGGCTACACCTTC
CDR3: CASRENGADGYTF
J: TRBJ1-2
size: -
V: TRBV28
D: -

DNA: TGCGCCAGCAGTCGACAGACAGGGGCGACTGAAGCTTTCTTT
CDR3: CASSRQTGATEAFF
J: TRBJ1-1
size: -
V: TRBV23-1
D: TRBD1

DNA: TGTGCCAGAAGTGAAGCACTGAACACTGAAGCTTTCTTT
CDR3: CARSEALNTEAFF
J: TRBJ1-1
size: -
V: TRBV6-1
D: -

DNA: TGTGCCAGTCAAGCCTTTCCCTACAATGAGCAGTTCTTC
CDR3: CASQAFPYNEQFF
J: TRBJ2-1
size: few
V: TRBV6-5
D: -

DNA: TGTGCCAGCAGTTTATCGCCAAGGCTTGGTGAGCAGTTCTTC
CDR3: CASSLSPRLGEQFF
J: TRBJ2-1
size: once
V: TRBV28
D: -

DNA: TGCGCCAGCAGCTTGGACGTAGGAAGCACTGAAGCTTTCTTT
CDR3: CASSLDVGSTEAFF
J: TRBJ1-1
size: -
V: TRBV5-1
D: -

DNA: TGTGCCAGCAGCTTCGGTCCCTCCTACGAGCAGTACTTC
CDR3: CASSFGPSYEQYF
J: TRBJ2-7
size: -
V: TRBV11-3
D: -

DNA: TGTGCCAGTAACGGCGGGAGGGCCTACAATGAGCAGTTCTTC
CDR3: CASNGGRAYNEQFF
J: TRBJ2-1
size: -
V: TRBV19
D: TRBD2

DNA: TGTGCCCTTGGGGGAAACACCATATATTTT
CDR3: CALGGNTIYF
J: TRBJ1-3
size: -
V: TRBV7-2
D: -

DNA: TGTGCCAGTAGTACACCGAGGGCAGGGGGTGGCTACACCTTC
CDR3: CASSTPRAGGGYTF
J: TRBJ1-2
size: -
V: TRBV19
D: TRBD1

DNA: TGTGCCAAGGGCAGCAGGGCTTCTAACTATGGCTACACCTTC
CDR3: CAKGSRASNYGYTF
J: TRBJ1-2
size: -
V: TRBV24-1
D: -

DNA: TGTGCCAGTAGTCATCAGGGCTTCACTGAAGCTTTCTTT
CDR3: CASSHQGFTEAFF
J: TRBJ1-1
size: few
V: TRBV19
D: -

DNA: TGCGCCAGCAGCTTGGAGCGTAATGAAAAACTGTTTTTT
CDR3: CASSLERNEKLFF
J: TRBJ1-4
size: -
V: TRBV5-1
D: -

DNA: TGCAGCGTTTCACAGGGGCACGGCAATCAGCCCCAGCATTTT
CDR3: CSVSQGHGNQPQHF
J: TRBJ1-5
size: -
V: TRBV29-1
D: TRBD1

DNA: TGTGCCAGCAGTGAAAACCCCCCCTATGGCTACACCTTC
CDR3: CASSENPPYGYTF
J: TRBJ1-2
size: -
V: TRBV6-1
D: -

DNA: TGTGCCAGCAGCCAAGCGGGACTAGCGGGCAAGACCCAGTACTTC
CDR3: CASSQAGLAGKTQYF
J: TRBJ2-5
size: -
V: TRBV4-2
D: TRBD2

DNA: TGTGCCAGCAGTGAAGGGGACCGTCTCACTGAAGCTTTCTTT
CDR3: CASSEGDRLTEAFF
J: TRBJ1-1
size: -
V: TRBV2
D: -

DNA: TGCAGCGTATTAGGGACACTGAACACTGAAGCTTTCTTT
CDR3: CSVLGTLNTEAFF
J: TRBJ1-1
size: -
V: TRBV29-1
D: -

DNA: TGTGCCAGCAGCTTAGCGCCCGGAAGCAATCAGCCCCAGCATTTT
CDR3: CASSLAPGSNQPQHF
J: TRBJ1-5
size: -
V: TRBV11-2
D: -

DNA: TGTGCCAGTAGTTCGCTAGCGGTGAGCACAGATACGCAGTATTTT
CDR3: CASSSLAVSTDTQYF
J: TRBJ2-3
size: -
V: TRBV19
D: TRBD2